What follows describes a single T cell receptor beta chain. Its cognate antigen is unknown. Other DNA sequences in this sample translate to the same CDR3. The data were taken from a study of cytomegalovirus exposure and HLA in healthy donors. Across the whole study: Counted in an early data release were roughly 87 million unique TCRs from HLA-typed donors. Study-wide points: Sequencing likely produced, as an artifact, a cluster of highly shared sequence variants. Exclusion applied to some V segments, including TRBV6-2 and TRBV6-3, as they were indistinguishable. Later, an analysis showed that TCR beta chains associated with HLA were more clonally expanded than others that were equally common.

Researchers ran the PCR with 60 Vbeta and 13 Jbeta primers. TCRdb keeps only in-frame clones here, not all; method: immunoSEQ multiplex PCR. The sample records 140,000 to 150,000 clones, approximately 91% being singletons. The CDR3 length is 13 residues. Germline V gene data show CDR1 as SGHAT and CDR2 as FQNNGV. The V gene lost 5 bases and the J gene lost 5 bases, with 10 bases spanning the gap. The rearrangement links TRBV11-2 to TRBJ1-5; the D is unclear. This TCR derives from a middle-aged woman in good health and CMV-seronegative. Sequenced sample: PBMCs. CDR3 region: CASSLGGDQPQHF. CDR3 bases: TGTGCCAGCAGCCTCGGCGGGGATCAGCCCCAGCATTTT.